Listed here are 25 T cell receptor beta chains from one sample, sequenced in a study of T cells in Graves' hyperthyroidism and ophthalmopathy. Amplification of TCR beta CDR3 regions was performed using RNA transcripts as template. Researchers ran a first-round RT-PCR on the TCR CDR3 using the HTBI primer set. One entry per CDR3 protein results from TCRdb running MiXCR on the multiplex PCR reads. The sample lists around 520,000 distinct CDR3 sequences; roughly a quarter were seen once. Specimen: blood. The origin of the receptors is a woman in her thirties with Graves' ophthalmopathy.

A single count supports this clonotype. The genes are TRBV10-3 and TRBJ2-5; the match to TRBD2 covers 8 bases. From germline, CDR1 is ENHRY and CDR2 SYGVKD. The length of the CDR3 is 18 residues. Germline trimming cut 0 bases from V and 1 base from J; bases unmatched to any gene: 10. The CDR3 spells CAISESVAGLNVQETQYF. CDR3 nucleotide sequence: TGTGCCATCAGTGAGTCAGTAGCGGGGCTAAACGTCCAAGAGACCCAGTACTTC.

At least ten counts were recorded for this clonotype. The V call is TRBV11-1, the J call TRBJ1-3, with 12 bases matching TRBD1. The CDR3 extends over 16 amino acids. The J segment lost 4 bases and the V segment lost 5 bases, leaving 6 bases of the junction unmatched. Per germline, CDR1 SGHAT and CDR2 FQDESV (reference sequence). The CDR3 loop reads CASSLWDRGPGNTIYF. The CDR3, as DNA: TGTGCCAGCAGCCTATGGGACAGGGGGCCAGGAAACACCATATATTTT.

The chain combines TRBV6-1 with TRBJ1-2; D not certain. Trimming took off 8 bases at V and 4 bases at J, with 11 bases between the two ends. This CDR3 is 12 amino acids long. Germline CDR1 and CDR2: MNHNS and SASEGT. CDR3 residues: CASDLEGYGYTF. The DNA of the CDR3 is TGTGCCAGCGACCTAGAAGGCTATGGCTACACCTTC.

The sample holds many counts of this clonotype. CDR3 in DNA: TGTGCCAGCAGTTCCGCAGGGGGCTCGGATCAGCCCCAGCATTTT. Translation gives CASSSAGGSDQPQHF. This chain joins TRBV12-3 or TRBV12-4 and TRBJ1-5; 8 bases agree with TRBD1. The CDR3 sequence is 15 residues long. Losses at the gene ends were 4 bases for V and 5 bases for J; bases not matched to a gene: 7.

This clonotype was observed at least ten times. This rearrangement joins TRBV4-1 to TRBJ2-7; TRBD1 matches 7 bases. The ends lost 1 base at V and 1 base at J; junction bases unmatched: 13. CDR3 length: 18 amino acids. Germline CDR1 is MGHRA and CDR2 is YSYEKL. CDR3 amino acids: CASSQVLGVGQVSYEQYF. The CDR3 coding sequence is TGCGCCAGCAGCCAAGTTCTGGGAGTTGGACAGGTATCCTACGAGCAGTACTTC.

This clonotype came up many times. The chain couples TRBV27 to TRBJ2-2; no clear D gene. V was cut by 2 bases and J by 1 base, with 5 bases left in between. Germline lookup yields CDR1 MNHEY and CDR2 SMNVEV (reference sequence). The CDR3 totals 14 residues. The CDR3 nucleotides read TGTGCCAGCAGTTTAAACTGGAACACCGGGGAGCTGTTTTTT. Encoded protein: CASSLNWNTGELFF.

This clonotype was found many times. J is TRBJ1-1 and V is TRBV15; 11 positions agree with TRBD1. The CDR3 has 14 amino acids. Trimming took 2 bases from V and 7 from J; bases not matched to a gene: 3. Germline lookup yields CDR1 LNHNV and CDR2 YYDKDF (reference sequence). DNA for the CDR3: TGTGCCACCAGCAGATCCGGGACAGGGGGTGAAGCTTTCTTT. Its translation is CATSRSGTGGEAFF. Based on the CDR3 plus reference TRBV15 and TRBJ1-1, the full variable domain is DAMVIQNPRYQVTQFGKPVTLSCSQTLNHNVMYWYQQKSSQAPKLLFHYYDKDFNNEADTPDNFQSRRPNTSFCFLDIRSPGLGDTAMYLCATSRSGTGGEAFFGQGTRLTVV.

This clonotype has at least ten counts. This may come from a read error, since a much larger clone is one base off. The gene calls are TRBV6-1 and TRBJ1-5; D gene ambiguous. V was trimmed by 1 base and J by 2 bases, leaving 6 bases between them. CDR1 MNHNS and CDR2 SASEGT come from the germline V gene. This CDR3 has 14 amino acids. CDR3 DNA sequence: TGTGCCAGCAGTGAAGGGCAGGGCAATCAGCCCCAGCATTTT. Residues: CASSEGQGNQPQHF.

The DNA of the CDR3 is TGTGCCATCAGTGAGTCGGTGACAGGGAGGACTGAAGCTTTCTTT. It yields the protein CAISESVTGRTEAFF. The chain has TRBV10-3 and TRBJ1-1; 7 positions agree with TRBD1. Germline V gene data show CDR1 as ENHRY and CDR2 as SYGVKD. The CDR3 totals 15 residues. V shed 0 bases and J 5 bases; nucleotides not matched to a gene: 6.

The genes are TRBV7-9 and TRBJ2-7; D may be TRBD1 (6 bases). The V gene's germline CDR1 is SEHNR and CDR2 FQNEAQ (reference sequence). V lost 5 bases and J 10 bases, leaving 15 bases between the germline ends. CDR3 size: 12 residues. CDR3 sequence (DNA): TGTGCCAGCAGCCTGGACAGTTTGATTCAGTACTTC. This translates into CASSLDSLIQYF.

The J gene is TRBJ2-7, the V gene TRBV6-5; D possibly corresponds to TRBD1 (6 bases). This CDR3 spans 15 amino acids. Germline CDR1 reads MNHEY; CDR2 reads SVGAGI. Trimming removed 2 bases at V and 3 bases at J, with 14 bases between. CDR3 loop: CASSYSQGKGYEQYF. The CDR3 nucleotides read TGTGCCAGCAGTTACAGTCAGGGGAAGGGCTACGAGCAGTACTTC.

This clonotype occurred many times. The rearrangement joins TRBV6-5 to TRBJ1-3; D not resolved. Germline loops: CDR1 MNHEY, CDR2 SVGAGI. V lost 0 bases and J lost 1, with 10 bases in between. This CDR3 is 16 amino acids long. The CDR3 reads CASSYSMRESGNTIYF. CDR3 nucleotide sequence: TGTGCCAGCAGTTACTCGATGCGGGAATCTGGAAACACCATATATTTT.

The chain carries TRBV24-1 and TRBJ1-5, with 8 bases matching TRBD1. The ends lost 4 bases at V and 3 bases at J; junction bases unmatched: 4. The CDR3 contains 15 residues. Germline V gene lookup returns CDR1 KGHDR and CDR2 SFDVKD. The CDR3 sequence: CATSDPGQDNQPQHF. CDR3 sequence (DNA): TGTGCCACCAGTGACCCGGGACAGGACAATCAGCCCCAGCATTTT.

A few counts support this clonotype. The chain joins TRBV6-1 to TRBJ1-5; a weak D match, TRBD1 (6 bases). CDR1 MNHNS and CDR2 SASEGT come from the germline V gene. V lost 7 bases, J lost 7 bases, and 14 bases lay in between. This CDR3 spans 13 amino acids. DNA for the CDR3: TGTGCCAGCACCCCAGGGGATCCCCAGCCCCAGCATTTT. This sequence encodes CASTPGDPQPQHF.

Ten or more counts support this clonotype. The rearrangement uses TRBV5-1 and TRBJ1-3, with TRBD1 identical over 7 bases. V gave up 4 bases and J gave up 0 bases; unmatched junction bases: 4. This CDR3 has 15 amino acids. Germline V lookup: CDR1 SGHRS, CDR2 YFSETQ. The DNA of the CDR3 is TGCGCCAGCAGCACCGGGACAGTCTCTGGAAACACCATATATTTT. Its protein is CASSTGTVSGNTIYF.

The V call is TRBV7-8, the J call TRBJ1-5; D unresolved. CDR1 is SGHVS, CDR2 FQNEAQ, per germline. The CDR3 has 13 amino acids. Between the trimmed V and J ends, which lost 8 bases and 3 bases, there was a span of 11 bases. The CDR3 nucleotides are TGTGCCAGCGGGCAGACCCTCAATCAGCCCCAGCATTTT. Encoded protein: CASGQTLNQPQHF.

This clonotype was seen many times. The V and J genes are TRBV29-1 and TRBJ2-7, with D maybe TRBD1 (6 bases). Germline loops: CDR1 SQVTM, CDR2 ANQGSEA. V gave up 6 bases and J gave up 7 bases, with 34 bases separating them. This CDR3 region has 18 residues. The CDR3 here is CSVVVLWGRGRFLKEQYF. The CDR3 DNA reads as TGCAGCGTAGTCGTACTGTGGGGCAGGGGCCGGTTCCTTAAGGAGCAGTACTTC.

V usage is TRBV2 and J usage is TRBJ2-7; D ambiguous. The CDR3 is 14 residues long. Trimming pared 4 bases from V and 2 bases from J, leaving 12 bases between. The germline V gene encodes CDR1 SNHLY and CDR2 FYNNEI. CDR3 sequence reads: CASSVHRSTYEQYF. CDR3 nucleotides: TGTGCCAGCAGTGTACACAGAAGTACCTACGAGCAGTACTTC.

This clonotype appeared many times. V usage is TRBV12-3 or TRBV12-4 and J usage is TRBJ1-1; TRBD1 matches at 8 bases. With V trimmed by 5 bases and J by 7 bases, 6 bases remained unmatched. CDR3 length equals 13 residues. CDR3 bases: TGTGCCAGCAGTCACGCGGACAGGGTTGAAGCTTTCTTT. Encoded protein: CASSHADRVEAFF.

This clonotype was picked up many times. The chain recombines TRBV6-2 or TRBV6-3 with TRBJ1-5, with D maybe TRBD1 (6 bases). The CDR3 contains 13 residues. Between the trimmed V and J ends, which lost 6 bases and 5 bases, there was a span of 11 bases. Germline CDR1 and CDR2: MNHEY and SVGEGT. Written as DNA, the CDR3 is TGTGCCAGCAGGTATAACAGGGATCAGCCCCAGCATTTT. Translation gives CASRYNRDQPQHF.

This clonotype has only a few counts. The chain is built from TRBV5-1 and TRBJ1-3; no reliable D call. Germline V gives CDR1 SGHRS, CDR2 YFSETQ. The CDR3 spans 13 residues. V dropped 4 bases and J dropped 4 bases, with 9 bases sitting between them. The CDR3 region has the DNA TGCGCCAGCAGCAGGACCTTGGGAAACACCATATATTTT. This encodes CASSRTLGNTIYF.

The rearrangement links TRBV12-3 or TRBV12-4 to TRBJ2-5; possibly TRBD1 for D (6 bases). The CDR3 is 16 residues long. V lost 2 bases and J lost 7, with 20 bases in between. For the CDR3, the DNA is TGTGCCAGCAGTTTAAACAGACAGGACCTGCGAGGGACCCAGTACTTC. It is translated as CASSLNRQDLRGTQYF.

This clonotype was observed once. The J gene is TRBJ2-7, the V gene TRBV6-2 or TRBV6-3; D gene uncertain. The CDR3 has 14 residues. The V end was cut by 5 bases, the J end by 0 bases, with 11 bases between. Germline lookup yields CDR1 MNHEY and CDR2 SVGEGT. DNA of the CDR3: TGTGCCAGCAGTACTTTCGGCAGCTCCTACGAGCAGTACTTC. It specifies CASSTFGSSYEQYF.

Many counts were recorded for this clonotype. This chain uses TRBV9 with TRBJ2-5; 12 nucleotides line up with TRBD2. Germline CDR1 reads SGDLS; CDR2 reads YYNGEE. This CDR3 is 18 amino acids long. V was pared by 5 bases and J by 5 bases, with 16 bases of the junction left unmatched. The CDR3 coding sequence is TGTGCCAGCAGTCATGGCGGGGCTAGCGGGGGGGCCTCGGAGACCCAGTACTTC. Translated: CASSHGGASGGASETQYF.

The CDR3 loop is CASTSSREGSYEQYF. In DNA, the CDR3 is TGTGCCAGCACCTCATCACGAGAGGGCTCCTACGAGCAGTACTTC. The chain has TRBV6-4 and TRBJ2-7; perhaps TRBD2 as D (5 bases). CDR1 and CDR2 (germline): MRHNA, SNTAGT. CDR3 length: 15 residues. Trimming took 7 bases from V and 0 from J, leaving 16 bases between them.